This passage covers 15 T cell receptor beta chains from one sample sequenced in a study of blood T cell repertoires in COVID-19. Profiled with immunoSEQ multiplex PCR; TCRdb holds only in-frame clones, not every one. The sample has 20,000 to 25,000 clones; around 90% are singletons. The material sequenced was peripheral blood. These TCRs come from a woman in her 70s with active COVID-19.

The V gene is TRBV12-2, the J gene TRBJ2-1; the table gives TRBD2 as D, unverified against the DNA. TRBV12-2 is tagged as a pseudogene. The CDR3 loop spans 12 amino acids. DNA for the CDR3: TGTGCAAGTCGCTTAGATCGGGAGGAGCAGTTCTTC. It translates to CASRLDREEQFF.

The chain joins TRBV21-1 to TRBJ1-4; TRBD1, the table's D call, was not compared with the DNA. TRBV21-1 is a pseudogene segment. There are 16 residues in the CDR3. In DNA, the CDR3 is TGTGCCAGCAGCAATCACCGGGACAGGGTAGATGAAAAACTGTTTTTT. Translating gives CASSNHRDRVDEKLFF.

In this sample, this clone turned up once. Here the CDR3 reads CASTSGSPGGANVLTF. The CDR3 nucleotides are TGTGCCAGCACTAGCGGGTCCCCCGGGGGGGCCAACGTCCTGACTTTC. The V and J genes are TRBV9 and TRBJ2-6, with 8 nucleotides matching TRBD2. CDR1 is SGDLS, CDR2 YYNGEE, per germline. This CDR3 comprises 16 residues. V dropped 6 bases and J dropped 4; count of bases not matched to a gene: 9.

The rearrangement joins TRBV28 to TRBJ2-4, with 9 bases matching TRBD1. The CDR3 is 16 residues long. V was clipped by 5 bases and J by 1 base; unmatched bases: 6. The germline V gene has CDR1 MDHEN and CDR2 SYDVKM. CDR3 loop: CASSQQGAVAKNIQYF. The DNA for the CDR3 is TGTGCCAGCAGTCAACAGGGGGCGGTGGCCAAAAACATTCAGTACTTC.

This chain joins TRBV12-5 and TRBJ2-1; the D is unclear. The CDR3 totals 12 residues. V was shortened by 4 bases and J by 8 bases, with 9 bases between the two germline ends. Germline CDR1 LGHNT, CDR2 FRNRAP. CDR3: CASGSVLYEQFF. In DNA form, the CDR3 reads TGTGCTAGTGGTTCCGTTCTTTATGAGCAGTTCTTC.

This chain joins TRBV9 and TRBJ2-7, with 7 bases fitting TRBD1. The CDR3 has 14 residues. V gave up 3 bases and J gave up 1 base; unmatched junction bases: 4. Germline V gene data show CDR1 as SGDLS and CDR2 as YYNGEE. This chain's CDR3 is CASSAGTVSYEQYF. Written as DNA, the CDR3 is TGTGCCAGCAGCGCTGGGACAGTTTCCTACGAGCAGTACTTC.

The chain is built from TRBV30 and TRBJ2-7; 8 bases map to TRBD1. Germline CDR1 is GTSNPN and CDR2 is SVGIG (reference sequence). Trimming took 2 bases from V and 4 from J; bases not matched to a gene: 4. CDR3 length equals 13 residues. The DNA for the CDR3 is TGTGCCTGGAGTACGGACAGGGAATACGAGCAGTACTTC. Protein: CAWSTDREYEQYF.

This rearrangement joins TRBV27 to TRBJ1-2; D might be TRBD1 (5 bases). This CDR3 has 13 residues. Trimming took 3 bases from V and 4 from J, leaving 9 bases between them. The germline gives CDR1 MNHEY, CDR2 SMNVEV (reference sequence). The CDR3 region is CASSLGGSYGYTF. The CDR3 bases are TGTGCCAGCAGTTTGGGGGGATCCTATGGCTACACCTTC.

This sequence joins TRBV15 and TRBJ1-3; TRBD1 might be the D (5 bases). The CDR3 is 15 residues long. Trimming shortened V by 3 bases and J by 4 bases, and 13 bases separated the two germline ends. Germline CDR1 LNHNV, CDR2 YYDKDF (reference sequence). CDR3 region: CATSRNPGFGNTIYF. CDR3 sequence (DNA): TGTGCCACCAGCAGGAATCCAGGGTTCGGAAACACCATATATTTT.

V is TRBV11-2 and J is TRBJ2-1, with D unclear. Between the trimmed V and J ends, which lost 5 bases and 1 base, there was a span of 18 bases. The germline V gene has CDR1 SGHAT and CDR2 FQNNGV. The CDR3 has 17 amino acids. As DNA, the CDR3 is TGTGCCAGCAGCCCCTACGGGTCGCCCCCTTCCTACAATGAGCAGTTCTTC. Translating gives CASSPYGSPPSYNEQFF.

The chain has TRBV7-9 and TRBJ2-7; D is unresolved. V lost 1 base, J lost 4 bases, and 11 bases lay in between. CDR3 length: 14 residues. Per the germline V gene, CDR1 is SEHNR and CDR2 is FQNEAQ (reference sequence). CDR3 amino acids: CASSLGTRLYEQYF. The CDR3 DNA reads TGTGCCAGCAGCTTAGGCACAAGATTATACGAGCAGTACTTC.

The chain combines TRBV7-6 with TRBJ2-2; D is perhaps TRBD2 (6 bases). The V end was cut by 1 base, the J end by 3 bases, with 9 bases between. Germline V lookup: CDR1 SGHVS, CDR2 FNYEAQ. The CDR3 spans 15 residues. CDR3 DNA sequence: TGTGCCAGCAGCTTAGGGCGGGGCCACACCGGGGAGCTGTTTTTT. It translates to CASSLGRGHTGELFF.

The CDR3 DNA reads TGTGCCAGCTCACCGGGACTAGCGACGGAGACCCAGTACTTC. It codes for CASSPGLATETQYF. The chain links TRBV18 to TRBJ2-5; 10 nucleotides align to TRBD2. The CDR3 has 14 residues. From germline, CDR1 is KGHSH and CDR2 LQKENI. The trim removed 3 bases at V and 5 bases at J, leaving 3 bases unmatched.

The genes are TRBV7-3 and TRBJ2-4; 7 nucleotides match TRBD1. The CDR3 runs to 16 residues. Germline lookup yields CDR1 SGHTA and CDR2 FQGTGA. V shed 3 bases, J shed 3 bases, and the junction held 8 bases outside the gene matches. CDR3: CASSFDRAWGKNIQYF. CDR3 bases: TGTGCCAGCAGCTTTGACAGGGCGTGGGGCAAAAACATTCAGTACTTC. The complete variable domain, with remaining parts taken from reference TRBV7-3 and TRBJ2-4, reads GAGVSQTPSNKVTEKGKYVELRCDPISGHTALYWYRQSLGQGPEFLIYFQGTGAADDSGLPNDRFFAVRPEGSVSTLKIQRTERGDSAVYLCASSFDRAWGKNIQYFGAGTRLSVL.

The J gene is TRBJ2-1, the V gene TRBV6-5; TRBD1 might be the D (6 bases). From germline, CDR1 is MNHEY and CDR2 SVGAGI. The CDR3 has 15 amino acids. Trimming took off 8 bases at V and 2 bases at J, with 16 bases between the two ends. The CDR3 coding sequence is TGTGCCAGCCGGACAAGGCAGGGGCCCTACAATGAGCAGTTCTTC. Protein product: CASRTRQGPYNEQFF.